This TCR beta chain was documented in a study of T cells in tumors after PD-1 blockade. About the study: No patient had prior checkpoint blockade, systemic immunosuppression, or radiotherapy within 4 weeks. Mean per blood sample: 95,000 to 130,000 templates (about 24,000-280,000), around 35,000 unique clonotypes. A subset received ongoing vismodegib 150 mg daily alongside anti-PD-1 therapy.

Clones were read by immunoSEQ multiplex PCR, and TCRdb kept only the in-frame ones, dropping some. The sample holds about 47,000 clones, just under 80% seen once. Input was roughly 600 ng to 6,004 ng of genomic DNA from tumor or blood. The V end lost 2 bases, the J end lost 4 bases, and 15 bases lay between the germline ends. The V gene's germline CDR1 is KGHSH and CDR2 LQKENI. The CDR3 sequence is 16 residues long. The sequence was collected from a human donor with basal cell carcinoma. The sample here was PBMCs, taken before anti-PD-1 treatment. The rearrangement links TRBV18 to TRBJ1-5, with D maybe TRBD1 (5 bases). CDR3: CASSPTEGRGNQPQHF. The DNA for the CDR3 is TGTGCCAGCTCACCAACGGAGGGTAGGGGAAATCAGCCCCAGCATTTT.